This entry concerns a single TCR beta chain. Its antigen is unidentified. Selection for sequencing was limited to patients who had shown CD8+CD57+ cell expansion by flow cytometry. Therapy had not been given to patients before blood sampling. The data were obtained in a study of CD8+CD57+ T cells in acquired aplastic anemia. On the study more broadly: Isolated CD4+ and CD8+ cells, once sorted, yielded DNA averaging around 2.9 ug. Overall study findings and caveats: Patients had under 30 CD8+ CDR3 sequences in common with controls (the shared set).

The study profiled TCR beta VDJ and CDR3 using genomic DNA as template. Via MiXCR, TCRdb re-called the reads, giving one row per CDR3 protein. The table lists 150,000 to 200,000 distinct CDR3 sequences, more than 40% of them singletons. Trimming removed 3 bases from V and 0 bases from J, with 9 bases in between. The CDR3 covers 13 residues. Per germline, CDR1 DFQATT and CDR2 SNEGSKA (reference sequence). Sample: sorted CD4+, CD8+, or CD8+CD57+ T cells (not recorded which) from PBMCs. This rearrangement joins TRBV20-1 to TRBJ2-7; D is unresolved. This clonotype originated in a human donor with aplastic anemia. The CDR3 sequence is CSARASGSYEQYF. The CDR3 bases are TGCAGTGCTAGGGCTAGTGGCTCCTACGAGCAGTACTTC.